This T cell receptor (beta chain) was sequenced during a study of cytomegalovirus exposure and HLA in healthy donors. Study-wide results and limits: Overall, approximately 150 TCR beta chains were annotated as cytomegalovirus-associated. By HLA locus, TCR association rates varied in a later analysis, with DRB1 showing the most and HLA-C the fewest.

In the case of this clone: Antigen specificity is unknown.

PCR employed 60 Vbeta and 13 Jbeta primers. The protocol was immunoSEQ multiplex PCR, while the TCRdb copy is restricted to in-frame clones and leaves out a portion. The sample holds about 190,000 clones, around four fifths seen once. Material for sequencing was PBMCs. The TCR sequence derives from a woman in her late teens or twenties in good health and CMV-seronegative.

The CDR3 region is CASSGGTGMNTEAFF. The CDR3 DNA reads TGCGCCAGCAGTGGGGGGACAGGGATGAACACTGAAGCTTTCTTT. V usage is TRBV10-2 and J usage is TRBJ1-1, with 9 bases fitting TRBD1. With 4 bases clipped from V and 0 bases from J, the junction kept 3 bases outside the gene matches. CDR1 WSHSY and CDR2 SAAADI come from the germline V gene. This CDR3 is built from 15 residues.